What follows are 21 T cell receptor beta chains derived from one specimen sequenced in a study of blood T cell repertoires in COVID-19. Profiling relied on immunoSEQ multiplex PCR, and the TCRdb table lists in-frame clones only, not all of them. The table lists about 63,000 clones, 80% to 95% of them singletons. Sequencing input: peripheral blood. All receptors come from a man aged 50-60 years with active COVID-19.

The chain has TRBV28 and TRBJ2-1; D is perhaps TRBD2 (6 bases). CDR3 length: 14 residues. Trimming stripped 2 bases from V and 5 bases from J, with 10 bases between. From germline, CDR1 is MDHEN and CDR2 SYDVKM. The CDR3, as DNA: TGTGCCAGCAGTTTACTGGCTAGCGACAATGAGCAGTTCTTC. Translating gives CASSLLASDNEQFF.

The chain joins TRBV6-1 to TRBJ2-7; a possible D gene is TRBD1 (5 bases). The CDR3 spans 14 residues. Trimming pared 3 bases from V and 6 bases from J, leaving 15 bases between. Per the germline V gene, CDR1 is MNHNS and CDR2 is SASEGT. CDR3 DNA sequence: TGTGCCAGCAGTGAGAGGCTAGGGGCTCTCGAGCAGTACTTC. Its protein product is CASSERLGALEQYF.

This chain connects TRBV7-8 to TRBJ1-5; D might be TRBD1 (5 bases). The V and J ends lost 5 bases and 4 bases respectively, with 12 bases between them. The CDR3 has 14 residues. Germline CDR1 SGHVS, CDR2 FQNEAQ. This CDR3 is CASSLGRGNQPQHF. The DNA for the CDR3 is TGTGCCAGCAGCCTAGGACGGGGGAATCAGCCCCAGCATTTT. The variable domain in full, completed from reference TRBV7-8 and TRBJ1-5, reads GAGVSQSPRYKVAKRGQDVALRCDPISGHVSLFWYQQALGQGPEFLTYFQNEAQLDKSGLPSDRFFAERPEGSVSTLKIQRTQQEDSAVYLCASSLGRGNQPQHFGDGTRLSIL.

This chain uses TRBV7-8 with TRBJ2-7; 10 nucleotides agree with TRBD2. Germline trimming cut 1 base from V and 7 bases from J; bases unmatched to any gene: 7. This CDR3 is built from 15 residues. The V gene's germline CDR1 is SGHVS and CDR2 FQNEAQ. The CDR3 sequence: CASSLVLAGVGEQYF. Written as DNA, the CDR3 is TGTGCCAGCAGCTTAGTCCTAGCGGGGGTGGGGGAGCAGTACTTC.

The chain combines TRBV10-2 with TRBJ1-3; no clear D gene. The CDR3 is made up of 12 amino acids. Germline CDR1 and CDR2: WSHSY and SAAADI. V shed 4 bases and J shed 4 bases, with 5 bases lying between them. As DNA, the CDR3 is TGCGCCAGCAGTGCCGGGGGAAACACCATATATTTT. Encoded protein: CASSAGGNTIYF.

The chain combines TRBV2 with TRBJ2-7; 8 bases map to TRBD1. Germline CDR1 reads SNHLY; CDR2 reads FYNNEI. The CDR3 runs 12 residues. The ends lost 6 bases at V and 2 bases at J; junction bases unmatched: 0. The CDR3 coding sequence is TGTGCCAGCAGGACAGGGGCCTACGAGCAGTACTTC. It codes for CASRTGAYEQYF.

The chain recombines TRBV6-6 with TRBJ2-1, with 10 bases aligning to TRBD2. V trimming: 5 bases; J trimming: 12 bases; junction bases outside the gene matches: 13. CDR1 is MNHNY and CDR2 is SVGAGI in the germline V gene (reference sequence). This CDR3 comprises 15 residues. CDR3 nucleotides: TGTGCCAGCAGTCAAGGGAGCGGGGGGGCTTCTAGGCAGTTCTTC. It is translated as CASSQGSGGASRQFF.

This clone turned up a few times. The chain joins TRBV19 to TRBJ1-5; 8 positions match TRBD1. Germline V lookup: CDR1 LNHDA, CDR2 SQIVND (reference sequence). The CDR3 runs 13 residues. Trimming took 6 bases from V and 2 from J; bases not matched to a gene: 0. CDR3 residues: CASRGQGNQPQHF. In DNA form, the CDR3 reads TGTGCCAGTAGGGGACAGGGCAATCAGCCCCAGCATTTT. Looking up the rest from reference TRBV19 and TRBJ1-5 gives the full variable domain: DGGITQSPKYLFRKEGQNVTLSCEQNLNHDAMYWYRQDPGQGLRLIYYSQIVNDFQKGDIAEGYSVSREKKESFPLTVTSAQKNPTAFYLCASRGQGNQPQHFGDGTRLSIL.

CDR3: CASSPPGALAKNIQYF. The CDR3 DNA sequence: TGTGCCAGCTCACCACCAGGAGCCCTAGCCAAAAACATTCAGTACTTC. This chain connects TRBV18 to TRBJ2-4; no clear D. V was shortened by 0 bases and J by 0 bases, with 9 bases between the two germline ends. Germline assignment: CDR1 KGHSH and CDR2 LQKENI. The CDR3 spans 16 residues.

The chain links TRBV6-5 to TRBJ2-3, with 7 bases aligning to TRBD2. CDR1 and CDR2 from the germline V gene are MNHEY and SVGAGI. V shed 4 bases, J shed 0 bases, and the junction held 4 bases outside the gene matches. The CDR3 consists of 15 residues. Here the CDR3 DNA reads TGTGCCAGCAGTTCAGGACTAGTTAGCACAGATACGCAGTATTTT. Its translation is CASSSGLVSTDTQYF.

Only one count was recorded for this clone. The rearrangement links TRBV7-2 to TRBJ2-2, with TRBD2 identical over 9 bases. The ends lost 9 bases at V and 6 bases at J; junction bases unmatched: 8. CDR3 length: 14 residues. Per the germline V gene, CDR1 is SGHTA and CDR2 is FQGNSA. The CDR3 spells CASKASGVSGELFF. DNA of the CDR3: TGTGCCAGTAAAGCTAGCGGGGTGTCCGGGGAGCTGTTTTTT.

The V call is TRBV29-1, the J call TRBJ2-2; possibly TRBD2 for D (5 bases). Germline CDR1 SQVTM, CDR2 ANQGSEA. V lost 7 bases and J 1 base, leaving 7 bases between the germline ends. CDR3 length equals 12 residues. The CDR3 sequence: CSGRLNTGELFF. The CDR3 bases are TGCAGCGGGAGGCTGAACACCGGGGAGCTGTTTTTT.

V usage is TRBV5-1 and J usage is TRBJ1-1; D unclear. The CDR3 runs to 13 residues. CDR1 SGHRS and CDR2 YFSETQ come from the germline V gene. The V end lost 6 bases, the J end lost 1 base, and 10 bases lay between the germline ends. CDR3 region: CASTLGRNTEAFF. In nucleotides, the CDR3 is TGCGCCAGCACTTTGGGGAGGAACACTGAAGCTTTCTTT. Looking up the rest from reference TRBV5-1 and TRBJ1-1 gives the full variable domain: KAGVTQTPRYLIKTRGQQVTLSCSPISGHRSVSWYQQTPGQGLQFLFEYFSETQRNKGNFPGRFSGRQFSNSRSEMNVSTLELGDSALYLCASTLGRNTEAFFGQGTRLTVV.

The chain recombines TRBV29-1 with TRBJ2-7, with D tentatively TRBD2 (7 bases). The CDR3 runs to 14 residues. Trimming removed 4 bases from V and 4 bases from J, with 17 bases in between. Germline CDR1 reads SQVTM; CDR2 reads ANQGSEA. Here the CDR3 DNA reads TGCAGCGTTGTGGGGGGGGACATTACTTACGAGCAGTACTTC. Encoded protein: CSVVGGDITYEQYF.

The CDR3 here is CASSQILAAKVVVPREQFF. Here the CDR3 DNA reads TGTGCCAGCAGTCAAATACTAGCGGCAAAGGTCGTGGTCCCGCGGGAGCAGTTCTTC. The chain employs TRBV6-6 and TRBJ2-1; TRBD2 aligns across 8 bases. With V trimmed by 5 bases and J by 10 bases, 25 bases remained unmatched. The V gene's germline CDR1 is MNHNY and CDR2 SVGAGI (reference sequence). The CDR3 consists of 19 residues.

The rearrangement joins TRBV27 to TRBJ2-1, with 7 bases lining up with TRBD2. V lost 3 bases and J lost 7; bases outside the gene matches: 12. This CDR3 comprises 16 residues. Germline lookup yields CDR1 MNHEY and CDR2 SMNVEV (reference sequence). This CDR3 is CASSLVGTISYNEQFF. The CDR3 DNA sequence: TGTGCCAGCAGTTTGGTTGGGACTATAAGTTATAATGAGCAGTTCTTC.

This chain connects TRBV5-3 to TRBJ2-3; D perhaps matches TRBD1 (7 bases). Being an ORF, TRBV5-3 has a function that is uncertain. The CDR3 runs 16 residues. The V end lost 4 bases, the J end lost 5 bases, and 20 bases lay between the germline ends. CDR3 amino acids: CARSGVDREVKDTQYF. DNA for the CDR3: TGTGCCAGAAGCGGGGTCGACAGGGAGGTGAAAGATACGCAGTATTTT.

The V and J genes are TRBV5-1 and TRBJ2-2, with D possibly being TRBD1 (5 bases). The ends were cut back, 4 bases at V and 0 bases at J, with 7 bases in the middle. The CDR3 sequence is 14 residues long. The germline V gene encodes CDR1 SGHRS and CDR2 YFSETQ. CDR3 sequence: CASSATANTGELFF. CDR3 bases: TGCGCCAGCAGCGCGACAGCGAACACCGGGGAGCTGTTTTTT.

The rearrangement joins TRBV19 to TRBJ2-7; D is uncertain. This CDR3 contains 13 residues. V was cut by 3 bases and J by 0 bases, with 6 bases left in between. The germline V gene has CDR1 LNHDA and CDR2 SQIVND (reference sequence). CDR3 amino acids: CASSMVSSYEQYF. The CDR3 DNA is TGTGCCAGTAGTATGGTCAGCTCCTACGAGCAGTACTTC.

The rearrangement links TRBV24-1 to TRBJ1-6; 8 bases are shared with TRBD1. Trimming removed 5 bases from V and 5 bases from J; junction bases left unmatched: 4. This CDR3 is 15 amino acids long. Per the germline V gene, CDR1 is KGHDR and CDR2 is SFDVKD. CDR3 protein: CATSAIRGHNSPLHF. CDR3 coding DNA: TGTGCCACCAGTGCCATCAGGGGGCATAATTCACCCCTCCACTTT.

This clone was counted once. J is TRBJ2-7 and V is TRBV27; 7 nucleotides align to TRBD2. CDR3 length: 15 residues. Germline lookup yields CDR1 MNHEY and CDR2 SMNVEV (reference sequence). With V trimmed by 3 bases and J by 3 bases, 8 bases remained unmatched. In DNA form, the CDR3 reads TGTGCCAGCAGTTTCGCTAGCGGCCAATTCTACGAGCAGTACTTC. This codes for CASSFASGQFYEQYF.